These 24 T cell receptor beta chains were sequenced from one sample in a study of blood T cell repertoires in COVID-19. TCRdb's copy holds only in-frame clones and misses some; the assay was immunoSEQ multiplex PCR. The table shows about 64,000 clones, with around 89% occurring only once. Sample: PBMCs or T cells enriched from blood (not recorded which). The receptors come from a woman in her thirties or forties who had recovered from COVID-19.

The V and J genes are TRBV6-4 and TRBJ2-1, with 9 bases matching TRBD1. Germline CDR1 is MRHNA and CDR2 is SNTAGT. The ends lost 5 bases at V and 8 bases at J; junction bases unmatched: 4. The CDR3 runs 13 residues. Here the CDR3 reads CASSLDRGYEQFF. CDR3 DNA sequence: TGTGCCAGCAGTCTGGACAGGGGCTATGAGCAGTTCTTC.

Written as DNA, the CDR3 is TGCGCCAGCAGCCGGACAGCTCCCTACGAGCAGTACTTC. This encodes CASSRTAPYEQYF. The chain is built from TRBV5-1 and TRBJ2-7, with D perhaps TRBD1 (6 bases). Trimming took off 4 bases at V and 2 bases at J, with 10 bases between the two ends. The V gene's germline CDR1 is SGHRS and CDR2 YFSETQ. CDR3 length equals 13 residues.

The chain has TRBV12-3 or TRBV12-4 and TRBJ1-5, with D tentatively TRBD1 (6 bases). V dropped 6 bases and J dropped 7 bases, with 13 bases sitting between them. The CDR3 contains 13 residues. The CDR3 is CASSPTGNQPQHF. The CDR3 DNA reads TGTGCCAGCAGCCCAACAGGGAACCAGCCCCAGCATTTT.

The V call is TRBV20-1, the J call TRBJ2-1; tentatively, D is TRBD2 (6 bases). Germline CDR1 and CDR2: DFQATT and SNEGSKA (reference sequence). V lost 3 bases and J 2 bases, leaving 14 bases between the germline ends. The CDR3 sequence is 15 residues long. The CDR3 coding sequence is TGCAGTGCTAGTAAGGTATCGGGGGCCTACAATGAGCAGTTCTTC. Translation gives CSASKVSGAYNEQFF.

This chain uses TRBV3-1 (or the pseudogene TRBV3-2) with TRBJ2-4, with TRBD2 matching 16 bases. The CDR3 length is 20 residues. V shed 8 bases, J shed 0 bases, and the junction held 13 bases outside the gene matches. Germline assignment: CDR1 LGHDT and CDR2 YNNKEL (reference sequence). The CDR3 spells CASSPGTSGGALGAKNIQYF. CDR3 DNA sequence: TGTGCCAGCTCTCCGGGGACTAGCGGGGGGGCCTTAGGAGCCAAAAACATTCAGTACTTC.

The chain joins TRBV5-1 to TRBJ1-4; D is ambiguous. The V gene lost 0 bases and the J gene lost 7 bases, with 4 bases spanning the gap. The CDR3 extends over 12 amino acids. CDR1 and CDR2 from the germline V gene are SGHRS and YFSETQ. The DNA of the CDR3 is TGCGCCAGCAGCTTGGATCTTGAAAAACTGTTTTTT. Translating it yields CASSLDLEKLFF.

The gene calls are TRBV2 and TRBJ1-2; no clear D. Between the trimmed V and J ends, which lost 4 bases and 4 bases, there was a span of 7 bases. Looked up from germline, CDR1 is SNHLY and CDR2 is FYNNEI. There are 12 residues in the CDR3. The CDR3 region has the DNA TGTGCCAGCAGTGTACTCCCCTATGGCTACACCTTC. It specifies CASSVLPYGYTF.

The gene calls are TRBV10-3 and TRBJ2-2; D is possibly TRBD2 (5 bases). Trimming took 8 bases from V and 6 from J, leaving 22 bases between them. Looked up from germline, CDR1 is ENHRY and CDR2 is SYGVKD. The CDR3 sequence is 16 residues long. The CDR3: CAIRSPVRVGAGELFF. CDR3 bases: TGTGCCATCCGATCCCCCGTGAGGGTGGGAGCCGGGGAGCTGTTTTTT.

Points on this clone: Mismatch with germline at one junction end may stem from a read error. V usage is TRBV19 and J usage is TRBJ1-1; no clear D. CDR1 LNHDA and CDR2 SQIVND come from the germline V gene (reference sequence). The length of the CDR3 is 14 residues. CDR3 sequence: CASSVEGQNTEAFF. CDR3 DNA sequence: TGTGCCAGTAGTGTAGAGGGCCAGAACACTGAAGCTTTCTTT.

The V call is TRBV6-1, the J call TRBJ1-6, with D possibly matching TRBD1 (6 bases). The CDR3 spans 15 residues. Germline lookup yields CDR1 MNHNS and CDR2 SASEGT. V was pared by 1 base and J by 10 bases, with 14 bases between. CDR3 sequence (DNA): TGTGCCAGCAGTGAAGATCAGGGGCGGTCCTCACCCCTCCACTTT. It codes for CASSEDQGRSSPLHF.

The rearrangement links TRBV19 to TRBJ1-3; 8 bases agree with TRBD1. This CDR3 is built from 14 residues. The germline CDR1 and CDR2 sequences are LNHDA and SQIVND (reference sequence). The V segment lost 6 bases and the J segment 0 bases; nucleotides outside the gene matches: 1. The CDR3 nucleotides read TGTGCCAGTAGGACAGGGGACTCTGGAAACACCATATATTTT. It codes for CASRTGDSGNTIYF.

CDR3 amino acids: CASSSTGIRTLHF. The DNA for the CDR3 is TGTGCCAGCAGCTCAACCGGGATTAGGACCCTCCACTTT. The chain uses TRBV11-3 and TRBJ1-6; D remains ambiguous. This CDR3 has 13 amino acids. Trimming left V 4 bases short and J 14 bases short, with 15 bases between. CDR1 and CDR2 (germline): SGHNT, YENEEA.

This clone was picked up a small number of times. In nucleotides, the CDR3 is TGCGCCAGCAGCCAACTAGGACAGCTGGCTCGTGAAGCTTTCTTT. Translated: CASSQLGQLAREAFF. This chain uses TRBV4-1 with TRBJ1-1, with D perhaps matching TRBD1 (6 bases). The CDR3 is 15 residues long. The germline V gene has CDR1 MGHRA and CDR2 YSYEKL. Between the trimmed V and J ends, which lost 2 bases and 7 bases, there was a span of 17 bases.

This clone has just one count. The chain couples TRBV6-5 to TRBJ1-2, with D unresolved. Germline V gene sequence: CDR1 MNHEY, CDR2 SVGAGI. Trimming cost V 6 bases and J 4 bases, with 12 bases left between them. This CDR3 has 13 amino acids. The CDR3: CASSDTVSYGYTF. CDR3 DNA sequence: TGTGCCAGCAGCGACACAGTGAGCTATGGCTACACCTTC.

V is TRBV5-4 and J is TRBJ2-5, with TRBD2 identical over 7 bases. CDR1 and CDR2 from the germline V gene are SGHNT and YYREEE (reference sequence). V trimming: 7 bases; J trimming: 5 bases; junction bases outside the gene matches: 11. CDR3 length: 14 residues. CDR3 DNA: TGTGCCAGCTCAATGGGGGGAGGGAAGGAGACCCAGTACTTC. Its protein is CASSMGGGKETQYF.

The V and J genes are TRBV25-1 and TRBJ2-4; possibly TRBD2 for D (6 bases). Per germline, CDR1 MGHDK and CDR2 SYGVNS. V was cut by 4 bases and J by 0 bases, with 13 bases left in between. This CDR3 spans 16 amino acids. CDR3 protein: CASSARSGLAKNIQYF. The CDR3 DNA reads TGTGCCAGCAGTGCCCGTAGCGGATTAGCCAAAAACATTCAGTACTTC.

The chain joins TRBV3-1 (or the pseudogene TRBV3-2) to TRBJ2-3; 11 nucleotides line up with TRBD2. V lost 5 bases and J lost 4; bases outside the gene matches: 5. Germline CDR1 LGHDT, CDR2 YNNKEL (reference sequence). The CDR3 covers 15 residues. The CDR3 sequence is CASSFSGGVADTQYF. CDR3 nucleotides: TGTGCCAGCAGCTTTAGCGGGGGGGTAGCAGATACGCAGTATTTT.

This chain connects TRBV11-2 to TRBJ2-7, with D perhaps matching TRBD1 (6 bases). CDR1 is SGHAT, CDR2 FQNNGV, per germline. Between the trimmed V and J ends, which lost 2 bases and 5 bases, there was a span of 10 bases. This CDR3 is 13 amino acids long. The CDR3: CASSLNRANEQYF. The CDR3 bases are TGTGCCAGCAGCTTAAACAGGGCCAACGAGCAGTACTTC.

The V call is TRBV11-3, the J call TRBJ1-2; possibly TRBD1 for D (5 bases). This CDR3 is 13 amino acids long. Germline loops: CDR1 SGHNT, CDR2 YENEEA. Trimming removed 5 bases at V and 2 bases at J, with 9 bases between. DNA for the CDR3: TGTGCCAGCAGCACAGGACCGAACTATGGCTACACCTTC. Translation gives CASSTGPNYGYTF.

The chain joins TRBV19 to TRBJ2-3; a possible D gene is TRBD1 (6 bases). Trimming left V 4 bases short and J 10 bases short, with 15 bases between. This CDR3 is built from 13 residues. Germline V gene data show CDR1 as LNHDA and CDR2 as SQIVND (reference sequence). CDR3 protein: CASSTPDRFPQYF. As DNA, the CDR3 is TGTGCCAGTAGTACCCCGGACAGATTCCCGCAGTATTTT.

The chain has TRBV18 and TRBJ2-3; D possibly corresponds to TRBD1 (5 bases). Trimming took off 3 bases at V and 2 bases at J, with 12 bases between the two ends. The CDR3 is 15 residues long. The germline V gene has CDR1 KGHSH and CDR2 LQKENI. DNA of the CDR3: TGTGCCAGCTCACCGTCGACAGTGCCCACAGATACGCAGTATTTT. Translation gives CASSPSTVPTDTQYF. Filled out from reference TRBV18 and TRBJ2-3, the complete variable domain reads NAGVMQNPRHLVRRRGQEARLRCSPMKGHSHVYWYRQLPEEGLKFMVYLQKENIIDESGMPKERFSAEFPKEGPSILRIQQVVRGDSAAYFCASSPSTVPTDTQYFGPGTRLTVL.

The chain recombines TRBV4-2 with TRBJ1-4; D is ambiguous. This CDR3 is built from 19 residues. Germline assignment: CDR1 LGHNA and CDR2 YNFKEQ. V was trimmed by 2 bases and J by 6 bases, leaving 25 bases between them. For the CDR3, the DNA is TGTGCCAGCAGCCAAACGTTTGGGCCCGGTATAGGAGGAGATGAAAAACTGTTTTTT. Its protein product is CASSQTFGPGIGGDEKLFF.

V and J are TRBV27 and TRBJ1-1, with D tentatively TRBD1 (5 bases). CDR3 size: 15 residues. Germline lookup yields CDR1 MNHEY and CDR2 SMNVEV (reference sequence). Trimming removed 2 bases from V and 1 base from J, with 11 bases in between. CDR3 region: CASSLGAGRNTEAFF. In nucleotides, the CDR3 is TGTGCCAGCAGTTTAGGGGCTGGGCGGAACACTGAAGCTTTCTTT.

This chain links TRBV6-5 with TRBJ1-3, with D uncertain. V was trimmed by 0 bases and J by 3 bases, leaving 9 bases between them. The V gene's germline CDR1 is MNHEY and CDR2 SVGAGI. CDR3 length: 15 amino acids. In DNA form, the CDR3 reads TGTGCCAGCAGTTACTCGAAGGGAGGTGGAAACACCATATATTTT. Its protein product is CASSYSKGGGNTIYF.